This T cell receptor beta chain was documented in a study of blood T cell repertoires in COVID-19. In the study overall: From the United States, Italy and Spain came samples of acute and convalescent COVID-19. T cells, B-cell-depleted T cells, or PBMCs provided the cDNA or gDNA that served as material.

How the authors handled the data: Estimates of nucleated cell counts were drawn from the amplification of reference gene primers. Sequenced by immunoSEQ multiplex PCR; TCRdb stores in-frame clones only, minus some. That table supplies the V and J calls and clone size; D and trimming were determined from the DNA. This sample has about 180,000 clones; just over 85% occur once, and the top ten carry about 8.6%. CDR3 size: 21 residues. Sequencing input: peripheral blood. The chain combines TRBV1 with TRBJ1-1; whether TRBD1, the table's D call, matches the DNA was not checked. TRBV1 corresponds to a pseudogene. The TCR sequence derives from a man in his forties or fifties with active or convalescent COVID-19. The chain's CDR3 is CTSSQDRRDRGRLVMNTEAFF. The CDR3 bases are TGCACCAGCAGCCAAGATAGGCGGGACAGGGGGCGACTAGTAATGAACACTGAAGCTTTCTTT.